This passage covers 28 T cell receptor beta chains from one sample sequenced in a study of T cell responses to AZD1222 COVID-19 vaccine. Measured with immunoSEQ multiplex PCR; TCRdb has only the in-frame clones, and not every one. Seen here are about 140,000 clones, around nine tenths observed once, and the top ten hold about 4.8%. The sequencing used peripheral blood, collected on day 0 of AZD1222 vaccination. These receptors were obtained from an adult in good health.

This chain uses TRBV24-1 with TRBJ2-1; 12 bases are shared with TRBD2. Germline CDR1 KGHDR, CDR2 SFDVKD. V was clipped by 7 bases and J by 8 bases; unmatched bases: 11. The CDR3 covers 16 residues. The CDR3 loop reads CATSRSSGRVGDEQFF. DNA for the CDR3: TGTGCCACCAGCCGATCTAGCGGGAGGGTAGGAGATGAGCAGTTCTTC.

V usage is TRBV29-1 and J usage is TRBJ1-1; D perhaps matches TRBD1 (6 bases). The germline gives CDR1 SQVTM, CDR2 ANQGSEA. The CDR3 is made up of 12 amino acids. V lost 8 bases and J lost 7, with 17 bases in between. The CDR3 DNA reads TGCAGCCTAAGACCGGGGGCGGGTGAAGCTTTCTTT. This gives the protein CSLRPGAGEAFF.

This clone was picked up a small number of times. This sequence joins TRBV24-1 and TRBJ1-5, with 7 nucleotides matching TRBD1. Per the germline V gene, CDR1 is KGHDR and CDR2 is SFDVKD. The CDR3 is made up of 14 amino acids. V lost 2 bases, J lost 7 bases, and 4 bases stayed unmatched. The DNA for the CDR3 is TGTGCCACCAGTGATTCCAGGGGGAGCCAGCCCCAGCATTTT. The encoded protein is CATSDSRGSQPQHF.

The CDR3 region is CASSLDGNQPQHF. CDR3 in DNA: TGTGCCAGCAGCTTGGACGGGAATCAGCCCCAGCATTTT. This chain joins TRBV11-2 and TRBJ1-5; no definite D call. V dropped 3 bases and J dropped 4 bases, with 7 bases sitting between them. From germline, CDR1 is SGHAT and CDR2 FQNNGV. The CDR3 has 13 residues.

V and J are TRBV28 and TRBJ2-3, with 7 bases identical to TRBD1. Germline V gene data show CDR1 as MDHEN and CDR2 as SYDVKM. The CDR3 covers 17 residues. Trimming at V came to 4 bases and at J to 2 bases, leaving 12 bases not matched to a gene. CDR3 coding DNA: TGTGCCAGCAGTTCTAGCCCCGGGACAGAGGTCACAGATACGCAGTATTTT. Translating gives CASSSSPGTEVTDTQYF.

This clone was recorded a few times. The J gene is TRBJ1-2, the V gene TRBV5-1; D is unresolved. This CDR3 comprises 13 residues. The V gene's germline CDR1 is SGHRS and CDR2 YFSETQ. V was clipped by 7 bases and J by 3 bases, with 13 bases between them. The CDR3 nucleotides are TGCGCCAGCTCAGAAGGCAGTCACTATGGCTACACCTTC. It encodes CASSEGSHYGYTF.

The CDR3 DNA is TGTGCCAGCAGCTGGGGTTCTGGAAACACCATATATTTT. Translation: CASSWGSGNTIYF. The chain employs TRBV11-3 and TRBJ1-3; D is undetermined. CDR1 is SGHNT and CDR2 is YENEEA in the germline V gene. This CDR3 has 13 amino acids. Trimming took 4 bases from V and 1 from J, leaving 5 bases between them.

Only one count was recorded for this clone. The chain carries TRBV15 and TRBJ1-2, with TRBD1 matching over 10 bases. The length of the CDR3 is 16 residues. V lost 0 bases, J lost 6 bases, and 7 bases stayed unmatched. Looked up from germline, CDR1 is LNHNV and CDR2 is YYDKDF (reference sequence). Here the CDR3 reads CATSRDPRDRGDGYTF. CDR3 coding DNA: TGTGCCACCAGCAGAGACCCCCGGGACAGGGGAGATGGCTACACCTTC.

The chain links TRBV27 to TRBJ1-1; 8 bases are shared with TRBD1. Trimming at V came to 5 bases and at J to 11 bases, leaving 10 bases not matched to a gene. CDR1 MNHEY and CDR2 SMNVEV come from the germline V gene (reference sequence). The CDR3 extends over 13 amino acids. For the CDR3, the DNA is TGTGCCAGCAGTCCCGGACAGGGTTTACGGGCTTTCTTT. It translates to CASSPGQGLRAFF.

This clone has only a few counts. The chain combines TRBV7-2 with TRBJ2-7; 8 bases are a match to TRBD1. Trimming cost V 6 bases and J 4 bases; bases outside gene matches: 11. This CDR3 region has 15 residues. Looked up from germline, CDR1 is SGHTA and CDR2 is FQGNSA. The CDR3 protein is CASRRTGTGVYEQYF. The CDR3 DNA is TGTGCCAGCAGGAGGACCGGGACAGGAGTTTACGAGCAGTACTTC.

The CDR3 DNA follows: TGCGCCAGCAGCTCGGGGCCGATGAACACTGAAGCTTTCTTT. Amino acids: CASSSGPMNTEAFF. The chain couples TRBV5-1 to TRBJ1-1, with D possibly TRBD1 on 5 matching bases. CDR1 is SGHRS, CDR2 YFSETQ, per germline. Between the trimmed V and J ends, which lost 3 bases and 0 bases, there was a span of 9 bases. The CDR3 is 14 residues long.

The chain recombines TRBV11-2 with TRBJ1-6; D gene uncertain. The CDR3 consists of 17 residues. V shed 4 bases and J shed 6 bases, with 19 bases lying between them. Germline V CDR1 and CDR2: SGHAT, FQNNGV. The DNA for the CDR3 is TGTGCCAGCAGCTCCCGGGAAGGGCCAATGTCTAATTCACCCCTCCACTTT. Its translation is CASSSREGPMSNSPLHF.

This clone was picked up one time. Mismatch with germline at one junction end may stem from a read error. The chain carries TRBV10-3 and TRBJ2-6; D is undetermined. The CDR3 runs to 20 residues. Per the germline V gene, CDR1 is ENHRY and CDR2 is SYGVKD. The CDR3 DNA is TGTGCCATCAGTGAGCCCCGTTCGGGCGTAACGTCCTCTGAGGCCAACGTCCTGACTTTC. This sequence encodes CAISEPRSGVTSSEANVLTF.

Here the CDR3 reads CASSSSTGLAGGEQYF. DNA of the CDR3: TGTGCCAGCAGTTCCTCAACTGGACTAGCGGGAGGGGAGCAGTACTTC. The rearrangement links TRBV28 to TRBJ2-7, with TRBD2 identical over 15 bases. The V segment lost 4 bases and the J segment 7 bases; nucleotides outside the gene matches: 8. This CDR3 has 16 amino acids. Germline V gives CDR1 MDHEN, CDR2 SYDVKM.

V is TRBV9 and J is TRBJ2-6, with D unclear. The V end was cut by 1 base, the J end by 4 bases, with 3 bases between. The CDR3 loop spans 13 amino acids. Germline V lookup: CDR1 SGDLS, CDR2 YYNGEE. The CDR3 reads CASSVSGANVLTF. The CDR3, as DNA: TGTGCCAGCAGCGTATCCGGGGCCAACGTCCTGACTTTC.

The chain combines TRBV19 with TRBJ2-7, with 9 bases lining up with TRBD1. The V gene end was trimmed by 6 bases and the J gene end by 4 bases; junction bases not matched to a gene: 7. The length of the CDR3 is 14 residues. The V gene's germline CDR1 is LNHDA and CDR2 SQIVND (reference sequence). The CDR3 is CASSPGQGPYEQYF. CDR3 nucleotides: TGTGCCAGTAGCCCGGGACAGGGCCCTTACGAGCAGTACTTC.

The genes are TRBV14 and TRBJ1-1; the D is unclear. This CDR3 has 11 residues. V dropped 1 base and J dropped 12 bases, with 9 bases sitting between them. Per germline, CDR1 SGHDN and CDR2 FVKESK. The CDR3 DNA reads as TGTGCCAGCAGCCAAGGGAGTGGTTCTTTCTTT. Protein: CASSQGSGSFF.

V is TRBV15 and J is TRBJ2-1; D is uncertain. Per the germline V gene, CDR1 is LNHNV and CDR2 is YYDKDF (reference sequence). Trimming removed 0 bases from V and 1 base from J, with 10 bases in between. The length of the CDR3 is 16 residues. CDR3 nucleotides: TGTGCCACCAGCAGAGATTTAACAGTGTCCTACAATGAGCAGTTCTTC. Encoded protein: CATSRDLTVSYNEQFF.

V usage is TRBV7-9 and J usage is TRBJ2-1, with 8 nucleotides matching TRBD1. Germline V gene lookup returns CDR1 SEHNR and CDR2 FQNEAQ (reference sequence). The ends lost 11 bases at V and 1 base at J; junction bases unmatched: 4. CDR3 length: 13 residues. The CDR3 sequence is CAGQGGSYNEQFF. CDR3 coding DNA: TGTGCCGGACAGGGAGGTTCCTACAATGAGCAGTTCTTC.

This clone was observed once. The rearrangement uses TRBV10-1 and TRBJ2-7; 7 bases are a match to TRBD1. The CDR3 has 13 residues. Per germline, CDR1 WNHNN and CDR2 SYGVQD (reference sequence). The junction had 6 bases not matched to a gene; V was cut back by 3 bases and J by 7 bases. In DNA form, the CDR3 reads TGCGCCAGCAGTGAAAGGAGCAGGGGGGAGCAGTACTTC. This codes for CASSERSRGEQYF.

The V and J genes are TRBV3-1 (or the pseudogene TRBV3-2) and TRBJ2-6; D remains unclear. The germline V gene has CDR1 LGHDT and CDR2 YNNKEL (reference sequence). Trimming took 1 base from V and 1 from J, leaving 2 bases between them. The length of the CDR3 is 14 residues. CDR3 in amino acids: CASSQGSGANVLTF. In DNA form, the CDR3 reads TGTGCCAGCAGCCAAGGGTCTGGGGCCAACGTCCTGACTTTC.

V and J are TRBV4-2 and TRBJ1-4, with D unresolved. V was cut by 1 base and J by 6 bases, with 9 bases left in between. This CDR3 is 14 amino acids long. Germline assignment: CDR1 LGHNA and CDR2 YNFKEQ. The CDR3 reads CASSQVRTDEKLFF. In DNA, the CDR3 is TGTGCCAGCAGCCAAGTCAGAACAGATGAAAAACTGTTTTTT.

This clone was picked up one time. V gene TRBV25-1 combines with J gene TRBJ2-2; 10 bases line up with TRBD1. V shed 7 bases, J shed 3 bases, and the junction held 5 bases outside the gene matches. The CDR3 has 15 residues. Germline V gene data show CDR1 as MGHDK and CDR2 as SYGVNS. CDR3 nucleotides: TGTGCCAGCAAAAGGGACAGGGGATACACCGGGGAGCTGTTTTTT. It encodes CASKRDRGYTGELFF.

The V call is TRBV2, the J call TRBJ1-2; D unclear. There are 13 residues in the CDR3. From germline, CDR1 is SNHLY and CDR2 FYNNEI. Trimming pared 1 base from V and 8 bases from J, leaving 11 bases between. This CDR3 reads CASSEEGVGGYTF. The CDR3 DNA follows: TGTGCCAGCAGTGAAGAGGGTGTCGGGGGCTACACCTTC.

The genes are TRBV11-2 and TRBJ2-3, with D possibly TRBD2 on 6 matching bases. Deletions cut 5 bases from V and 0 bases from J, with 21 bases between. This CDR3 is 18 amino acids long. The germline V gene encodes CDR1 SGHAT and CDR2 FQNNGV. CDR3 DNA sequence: TGTGCCAGCAGCAGCTTAGAAGGGACTGTCTCTAGCACAGATACGCAGTATTTT. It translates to CASSSLEGTVSSTDTQYF.

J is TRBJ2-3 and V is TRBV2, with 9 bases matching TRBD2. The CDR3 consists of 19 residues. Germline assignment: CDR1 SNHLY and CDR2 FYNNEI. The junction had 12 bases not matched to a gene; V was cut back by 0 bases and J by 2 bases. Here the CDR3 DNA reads TGTGCCAGCAGTGAAGCCGGACTAGCGTACGGGTCTGACACAGATACGCAGTATTTT. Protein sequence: CASSEAGLAYGSDTDTQYF.

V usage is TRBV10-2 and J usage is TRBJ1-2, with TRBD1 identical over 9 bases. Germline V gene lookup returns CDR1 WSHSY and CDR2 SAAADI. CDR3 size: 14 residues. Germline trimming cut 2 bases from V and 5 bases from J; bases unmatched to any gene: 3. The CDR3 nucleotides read TGCGCCAGCAGTGAGACAGGGGGCCTTTATGGCTACACCTTC. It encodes CASSETGGLYGYTF.

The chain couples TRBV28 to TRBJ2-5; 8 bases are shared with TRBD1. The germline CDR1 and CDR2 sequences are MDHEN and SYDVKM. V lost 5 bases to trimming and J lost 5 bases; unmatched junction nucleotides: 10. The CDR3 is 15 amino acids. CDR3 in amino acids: CASSPPSGGMETQYF. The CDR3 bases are TGTGCCAGCAGTCCACCATCAGGGGGCATGGAGACCCAGTACTTC.